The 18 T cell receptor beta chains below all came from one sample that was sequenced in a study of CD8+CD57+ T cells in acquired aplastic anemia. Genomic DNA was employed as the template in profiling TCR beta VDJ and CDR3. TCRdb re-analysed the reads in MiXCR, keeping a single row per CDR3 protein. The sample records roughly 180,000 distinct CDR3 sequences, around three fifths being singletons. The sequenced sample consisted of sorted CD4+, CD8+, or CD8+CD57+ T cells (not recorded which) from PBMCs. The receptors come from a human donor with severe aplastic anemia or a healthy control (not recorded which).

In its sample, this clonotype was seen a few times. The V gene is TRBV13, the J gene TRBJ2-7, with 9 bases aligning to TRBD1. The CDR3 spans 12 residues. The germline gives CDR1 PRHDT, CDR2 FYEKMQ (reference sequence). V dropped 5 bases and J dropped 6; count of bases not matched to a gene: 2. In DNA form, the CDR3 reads TGTGCCAGCAGCCCGGACAGGGGCGAGCAGTACTTC. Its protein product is CASSPDRGEQYF.

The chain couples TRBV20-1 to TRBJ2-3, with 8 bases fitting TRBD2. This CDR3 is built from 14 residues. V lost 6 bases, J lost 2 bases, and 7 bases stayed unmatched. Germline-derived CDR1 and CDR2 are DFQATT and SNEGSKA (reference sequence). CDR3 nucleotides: TGCAGTGCGCAACGGGGGGGTATCACAGATACGCAGTATTTT. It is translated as CSAQRGGITDTQYF.

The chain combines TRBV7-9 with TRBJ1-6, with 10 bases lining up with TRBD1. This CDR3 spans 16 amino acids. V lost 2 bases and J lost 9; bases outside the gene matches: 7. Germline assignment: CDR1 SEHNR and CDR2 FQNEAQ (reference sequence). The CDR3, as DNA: TGTGCCAGCAGCTTACCGCCTGGGACAGGGGCTTCACCCCTCCACTTT. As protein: CASSLPPGTGASPLHF.

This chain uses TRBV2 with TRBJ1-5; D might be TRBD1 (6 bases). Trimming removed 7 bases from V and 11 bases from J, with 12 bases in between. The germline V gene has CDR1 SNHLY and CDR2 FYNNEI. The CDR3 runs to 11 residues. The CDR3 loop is CASIDRGTQHF. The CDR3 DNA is TGTGCCAGCATTGATAGGGGGACCCAGCATTTT.

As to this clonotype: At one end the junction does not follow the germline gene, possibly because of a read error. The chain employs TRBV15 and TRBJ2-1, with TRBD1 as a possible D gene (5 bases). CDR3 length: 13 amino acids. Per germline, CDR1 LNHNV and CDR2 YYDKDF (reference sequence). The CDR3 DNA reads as TGTGCCACCTCCAGGGATGGGTACAGTGAGCAGTTCTTC. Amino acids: CATSRDGYSEQFF.

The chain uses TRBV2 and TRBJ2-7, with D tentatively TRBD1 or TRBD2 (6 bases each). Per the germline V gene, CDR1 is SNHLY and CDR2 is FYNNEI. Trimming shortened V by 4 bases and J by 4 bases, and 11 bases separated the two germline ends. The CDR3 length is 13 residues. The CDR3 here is CASSAGAGYEQYF. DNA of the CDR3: TGTGCCAGCAGTGCGGGGGCGGGATACGAGCAGTACTTC. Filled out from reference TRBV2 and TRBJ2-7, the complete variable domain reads EPEVTQTPSHQVTQMGQEVILRCVPISNHLYFYWYRQILGQKVEFLVSFYNNEISEKSEIFDDQFSVERPDGSNFTLKIRSTKLEDSAMYFCASSAGAGYEQYFGPGTRLTVT.

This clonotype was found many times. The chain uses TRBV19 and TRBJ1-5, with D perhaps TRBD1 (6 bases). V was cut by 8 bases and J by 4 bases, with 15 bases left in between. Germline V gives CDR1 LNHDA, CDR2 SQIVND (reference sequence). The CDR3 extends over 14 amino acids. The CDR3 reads CASRGGAGNQPQHF. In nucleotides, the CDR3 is TGTGCCAGTCGTGGGGGGGCGGGGAATCAGCCCCAGCATTTT.

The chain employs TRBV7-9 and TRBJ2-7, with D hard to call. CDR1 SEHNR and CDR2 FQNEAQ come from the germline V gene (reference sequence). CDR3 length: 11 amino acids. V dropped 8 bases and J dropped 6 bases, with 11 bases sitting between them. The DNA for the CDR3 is TGTGCCAGCGGTAAGAATGGCGAGCAGTACTTC. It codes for CASGKNGEQYF.

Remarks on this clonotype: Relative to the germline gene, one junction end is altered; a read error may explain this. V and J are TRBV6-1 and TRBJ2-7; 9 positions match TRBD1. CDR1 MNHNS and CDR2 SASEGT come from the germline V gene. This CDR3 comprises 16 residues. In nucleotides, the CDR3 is TGTGCCAGCTCACCAACGAAGGACAGGGGCATCTACGGGCAGTACTTC. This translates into CASSPTKDRGIYGQYF.

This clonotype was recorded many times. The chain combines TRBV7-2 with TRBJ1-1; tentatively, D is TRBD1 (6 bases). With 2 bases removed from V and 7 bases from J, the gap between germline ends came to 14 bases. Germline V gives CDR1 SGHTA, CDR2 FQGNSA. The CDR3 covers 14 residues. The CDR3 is CASSLRGARDEAFF. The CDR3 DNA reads TGTGCCAGCAGCTTACGGGGGGCTAGGGATGAAGCTTTCTTT.

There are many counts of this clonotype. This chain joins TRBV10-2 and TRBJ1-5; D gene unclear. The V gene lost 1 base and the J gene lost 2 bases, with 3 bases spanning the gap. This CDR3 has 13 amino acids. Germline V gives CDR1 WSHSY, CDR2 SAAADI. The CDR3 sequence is CASSEWGNQPQHF. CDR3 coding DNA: TGCGCCAGCAGTGAGTGGGGCAATCAGCCCCAGCATTTT.

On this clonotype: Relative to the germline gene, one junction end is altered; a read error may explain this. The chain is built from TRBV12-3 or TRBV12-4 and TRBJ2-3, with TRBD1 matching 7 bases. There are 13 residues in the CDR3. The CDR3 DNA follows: TGTGCCAGCAGCCTAGGCGAAAGGACAGGTTTTCTTTTT. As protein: CASSLGERTGFLF.

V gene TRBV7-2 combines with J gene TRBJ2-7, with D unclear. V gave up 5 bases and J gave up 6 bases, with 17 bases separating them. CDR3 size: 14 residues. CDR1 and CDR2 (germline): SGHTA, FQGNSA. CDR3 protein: CASSLRSSDREQYF. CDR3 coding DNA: TGTGCCAGCAGCCTCAGAAGTTCAGACCGCGAGCAGTACTTC. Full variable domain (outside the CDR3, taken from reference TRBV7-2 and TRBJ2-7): GAGVSQSPSNKVTEKGKDVELRCDPISGHTALYWYRQSLGQGLEFLIYFQGNSAPDKSGLPSDRFSAERTGGSVSTLTIQRTQQEDSAVYLCASSLRSSDREQYFGPGTRLTVT.

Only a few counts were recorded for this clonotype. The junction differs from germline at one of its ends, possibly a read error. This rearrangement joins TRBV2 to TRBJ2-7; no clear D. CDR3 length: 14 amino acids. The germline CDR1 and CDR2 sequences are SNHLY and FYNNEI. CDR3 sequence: CASSEALIHYEQYF. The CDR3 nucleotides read TGTGCTAGCAGTGAAGCGCTTATCCACTACGAGCAGTACTTC.

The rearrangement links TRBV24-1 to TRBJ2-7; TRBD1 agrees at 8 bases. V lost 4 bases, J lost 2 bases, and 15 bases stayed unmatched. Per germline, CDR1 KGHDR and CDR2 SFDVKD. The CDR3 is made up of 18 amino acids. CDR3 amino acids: CATSDRGRAFGCAYEQYF. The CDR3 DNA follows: TGTGCCACCAGTGACAGGGGGCGGGCTTTTGGGTGCGCCTACGAGCAGTACTTC.

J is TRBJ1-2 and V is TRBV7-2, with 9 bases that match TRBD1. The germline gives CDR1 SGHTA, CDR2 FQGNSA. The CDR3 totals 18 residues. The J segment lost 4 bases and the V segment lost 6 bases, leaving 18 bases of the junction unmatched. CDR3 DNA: TGTGCCAGCAGTCAGACGGGACAGGGTGCCCGCTCTGGCTATGGCTACACCTTC. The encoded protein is CASSQTGQGARSGYGYTF.

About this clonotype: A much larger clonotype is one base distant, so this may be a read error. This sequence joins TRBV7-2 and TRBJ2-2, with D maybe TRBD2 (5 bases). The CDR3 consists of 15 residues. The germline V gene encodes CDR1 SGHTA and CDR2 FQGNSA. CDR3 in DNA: TGTGCCAGCAGCTTAGGAGTTTCTTATGCCGGGGAGCTGCTTTTT. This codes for CASSLGVSYAGELLF.

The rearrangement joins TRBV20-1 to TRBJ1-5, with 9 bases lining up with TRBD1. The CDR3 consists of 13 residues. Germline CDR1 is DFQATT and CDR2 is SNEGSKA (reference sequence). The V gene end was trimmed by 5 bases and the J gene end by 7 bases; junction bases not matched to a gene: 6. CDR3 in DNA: TGCAGTGCTTCTGACAGGGGGGAACAGCCCCAGCATTTT. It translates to CSASDRGEQPQHF.